This is a list of T cell receptor beta chains from one sample in a study of OX40 agonist ivuxolimab in advanced cancers. Sequenced by immunoSEQ multiplex PCR; TCRdb stores in-frame clones only, minus some. Of about 54,000 clones detected, over 80% appear once; the ten largest clones hold 3.5%. The specimen comprised CD4+ or CD8+ T cells sorted from blood, sampled in a trial of the OX40 agonist ivuxolimab. The origin of the receptors is an adult with an advanced solid tumor such as melanoma, head and neck, liver or kidney cancer. The CDR3 runs from the conserved cysteine through the conserved F or W. Each record gives: V gene, J gene, clone size, D gene, CDR3 protein, CDR3 DNA. A D gene is named only where the DNA matches it firmly. Clone size, where shown, is once, few, many, or a class for clones that have expanded.

TRBV2	TRBJ1-2	NA	TRBD1	CASSAQGGFYGYTF	TGTGCCAGCAGTGCACAGGGGGGTTTTTATGGCTACACCTTC
TRBV7-9	TRBJ1-2	few	TRBD1	CASRPTGAHGYTF	TGTGCCAGCAGACCGACAGGGGCCCATGGCTACACCTTC
TRBV7-8	TRBJ2-7	NA	TRBD1	CASSLDRAYEQYF	TGCGCCAGCAGCTTAGACAGGGCCTACGAGCAGTACTTC
TRBV6-1	TRBJ2-3	NA	TRBD2	CASSLSGSPDTQYF	TGTGCCAGCAGTCTTAGCGGGAGCCCAGATACGCAGTATTTT
TRBV11-1	TRBJ2-5	NA	NA	CASSLQGWGETQYF	TGTGCCAGCAGCTTACAGGGGTGGGGAGAGACCCAGTACTTC
TRBV4-3	TRBJ2-4	NA	NA	CASSQDQANIQYF	TGCGCCAGCAGCCAAGATCAAGCGAACATTCAGTACTTC
TRBV6-5	TRBJ2-7	NA	TRBD1	CASQGQTSRNEQYF	TGTGCCAGCCAGGGACAGACCTCCCGGAACGAGCAGTACTTC
TRBV7-2	TRBJ2-1	NA	TRBD1	CASSLVGTVSHEQFF	TGTGCCAGCAGCTTAGTCGGGACAGTATCGCATGAGCAGTTCTTC
TRBV18	TRBJ2-3	NA	NA	CASSYLSTDTQYF	TGTGCCAGCTCATATCTCAGCACAGATACGCAGTATTTT
TRBV6-5	TRBJ2-7	NA	NA	CASRASGGGGYEQYF	TGTGCCAGCAGGGCATCAGGGGGCGGGGGTTACGAGCAGTACTTC
TRBV28	TRBJ2-7	once	NA	CASSLSGFEQYF	TGTGCCAGCAGTTTATCGGGCTTCGAGCAGTACTTC
TRBV5-1	TRBJ1-2	NA	NA	CASSLAGPIYGYTF	TGCGCCAGCAGCCTAGCAGGGCCGATCTATGGCTACACCTTC
TRBV7-9	TRBJ2-1	NA	TRBD1	CASSHRDRGPYNEQFF	TGTGCCAGCAGCCACCGGGACAGGGGCCCCTACAATGAGCAGTTCTTC
TRBV27	TRBJ2-1	few	NA	CASGRPSLNEQFF	TGTGCCAGCGGGCGGCCGTCTCTGAATGAGCAGTTCTTC
TRBV28	TRBJ2-5	NA	TRBD2	CASSFLAGVRETQYF	TGTGCCAGCAGTTTCCTAGCGGGAGTTAGAGAGACCCAGTACTTC
TRBV7-2	TRBJ2-5	NA	NA	CASSPGGRAETQYF	TGTGCCAGCAGCCCAGGCGGGCGGGCAGAGACCCAGTACTTC
TRBV10-2	TRBJ2-3	NA	TRBD1	CASSLQPGQSTDTQYF	TGCGCCAGCAGTTTACAACCGGGACAGAGCACAGATACGCAGTATTTT
TRBV19	TRBJ2-2	NA	TRBD1	CASRAGTGDLTGELFF	TGTGCCAGTAGGGCTGGGACAGGGGACCTCACCGGGGAGCTGTTTTTT
TRBV11-2	TRBJ2-7	NA	NA	CASSLGLRGEQYF	TGTGCCAGCAGCCTCGGACTGCGGGGAGAGCAGTACTTC
TRBV11-2	TRBJ2-7	NA	TRBD2	CASTSRAGGPGFYEQYF	TGTGCCAGCACCTCACGAGCGGGAGGGCCGGGATTTTACGAGCAGTACTTC
TRBV30	TRBJ2-3	once	NA	CAWRVGGDTQYF	TGTGCCTGGAGGGTAGGGGGGGATACGCAGTATTTT
TRBV15	TRBJ2-5	NA	NA	CATSRDGQSGETQYF	TGTGCCACCAGCAGAGATGGACAGTCGGGGGAGACCCAGTACTTC
TRBV19	TRBJ1-1	NA	NA	CASSVQGTEAFF	TGTGCCAGTAGTGTACAGGGCACTGAAGCTTTCTTT
TRBV27	TRBJ1-4	NA	NA	CASSSTTKATNEKLFF	TGTGCCAGCAGCTCCACTACCAAGGCAACTAATGAAAAACTGTTTTTT
TRBV5-1	TRBJ2-5	NA	NA	CASSLGQPPRETQYF	TGCGCCAGCAGCTTGGGGCAGCCCCCTCGGGAGACCCAGTACTTC
TRBV19	TRBJ1-2	NA	TRBD1	CASSIVGQGGDKGYTF	TGTGCCAGTAGTATAGTGGGTCAGGGGGGCGACAAGGGCTACACCTTC
TRBV29-1	TRBJ2-7	NA	NA	CSVVGGSYEQYF	TGCAGCGTTGTCGGGGGATCCTACGAGCAGTACTTC
TRBV6-1	TRBJ2-7	NA	TRBD1	CASSATGNSYEQYF	TGTGCCAGCAGCGCGACAGGGAACTCCTACGAGCAGTACTTC
TRBV11-2	TRBJ2-7	NA	TRBD2	CASSLAASGRARYEQYF	TGTGCCAGCAGCTTAGCGGCTAGCGGGAGGGCCCGCTACGAGCAGTACTTC
TRBV28	TRBJ1-4	NA	NA	CASRPEGEGEKLFF	TGTGCCAGCAGACCCGAGGGGGAAGGAGAAAAACTGTTTTTT
TRBV7-9	TRBJ2-7	NA	TRBD2	CASSLPAGGDEQYF	TGTGCCAGCAGCTTACCAGCGGGAGGGGACGAGCAGTACTTC
TRBV10-3	TRBJ2-7	once	TRBD1	CAISESGQVYEQYF	TGTGCCATCAGTGAGTCAGGACAGGTCTACGAGCAGTACTTC
TRBV6-1	TRBJ2-7	NA	NA	CASSWEGTSSYEQYF	TGTGCCAGCAGTTGGGAGGGGACAAGCTCCTACGAGCAGTACTTC
TRBV30	TRBJ2-1	few	TRBD1	CAWTPGTGGYNEQFF	TGTGCCTGGACCCCGGGGACAGGGGGGTATAATGAGCAGTTCTTC
TRBV7-9	TRBJ2-2	NA	NA	CASSLAQAGATGELFF	TGTGCCAGCAGCTTAGCGCAGGCCGGGGCCACCGGGGAGCTGTTTTTT
TRBV30	TRBJ1-4	once	TRBD1	CACSGQGEEKLFF	TGTGCCTGCTCGGGACAGGGCGAAGAAAAACTGTTTTTT
TRBV20-1	TRBJ1-2	NA	NA	CSATTSYGYTF	TGCAGTGCAACAACCTCTTATGGCTACACCTTC
TRBV29-1	TRBJ1-1	NA	TRBD1	CSVEGQMNTEAFF	TGCAGCGTTGAGGGACAGATGAACACTGAAGCTTTCTTT
TRBV10-3	TRBJ2-5	NA	NA	CAISESEGETQYF	TGTGCCATCAGTGAGTCTGAGGGGGAGACCCAGTACTTC